The sequence of this TCR beta chain was determined in a study of T-cell memory formation after mild COVID-19. In the study overall: The two donors had largely donor-specific TCR clusters.

In this sample, this clonotype turned up many times. Antigen: not known. Points from the study as a whole: The main location of contracting CD4+ clones was CM and EM, and that of contracting CD8+ clones was EMRA. Prior to infection, memory already included some responding clones, suggesting cross-reactive memory joined.

V shed 3 bases and J shed 5 bases, with 25 bases lying between them. This CDR3 contains 18 residues. Germline CDR1 SGDLS, CDR2 YYNGEE. In TCRdb, the 5' RACE reads were re-called with MiXCR into one record per CDR3 protein. The sample has tens of thousands of distinct CDR3 sequences, approximately 15% seen once. What was sequenced was PBMCs or a T cell subset sorted from them (not recorded which). The chain couples TRBV9 to TRBJ2-3; D perhaps matches TRBD2 (6 bases). The TCR originated in a man aged 18 to 30 who had mild COVID-19 (a few samples of this study predate the infection). Cell type and time point are not known. CDR3 in amino acids: CASSGLPGLKMPGDTQYF. The CDR3 region has the DNA TGTGCCAGCAGCGGCCTCCCTGGACTAAAAATGCCGGGAGATACGCAGTATTTT.